The entry below gives a single T cell receptor beta chain sequence along with its context. The target of this receptor is not known. One base away there is no much larger clone; base qualities are not given. The V end loses 5 bases and the J end loses 3 bases, and a stretch of 14 bases separates them. From the germline V gene (reference sequence), CDR1 is MNHNY and CDR2 is SVGAGI. Its CDR3 holds 14 amino acids, cysteine through phenylalanine. CDR3 DNA only is kept here, 42 bases in frame from base 1. The library came from the immunoSEQ multiplex PCR assay. A mixture of 60 forward primers for TCR Vbeta segments and 13 reverse primers for TCR Jbeta segments was used in the multiplex PCR. A multiplex PCR assay on genomic DNA amplified the CDR3 region of rearranged TCR beta genes. The Illumina HiSeq System was used to sequence the amplified TCR beta libraries as 87-base-pair reads. Per the source publication's procedure: A later analysis tallied about 77 million unique TCR beta chains across the 666 repertoires, and some 12 million of those chains were shared by two or more donors. Raw reads were error-corrected and collapsed into unique sequences with a nearest-neighbor algorithm that merged closely related sequences to remove PCR and sequencing errors. V, D and J gene segments were assigned by aligning CDR3 sequences to IMGT reference sequences. For a sequence to be retained, at least a six-nucleotide match to both a V gene segment and a J gene segment was required. A rearrangement was called productive if the CDR3 had no stop codons and remained in frame with V and J, and every other rearrangement was called non-productive. CDR3 was defined according to IMGT convention as the region running from the second conserved V-encoded cysteine to the conserved J-encoded phenylalanine. The earlier analysis of 587 of the donors excluded sequences that lacked an unambiguous match to a single V gene segment. An earlier analysis of several hundred of the donors called V segments functional above 56.7% productive rearrangements and segregating when the between-donor standard deviation exceeded 5%. A statistical classification framework was built to diagnose cytomegalovirus status from the catalog of TCR beta chain sequences. V and J gene assignment, in a later analysis, came from comparing TCR nucleotide sequences with IMGT/GENE-DB human TR gene sequences. In a later analysis, CDR3 sequences and most-parsimonious VDJ recombination scenarios were assigned using the TCRdist pipeline. In a later analysis, each TCR beta chain was defined by its CDR3 amino acid sequence together with its V-gene family, and reads lacking a unique V-gene family were excluded. As a way to deal with suspected cross-contamination and a sequencing artifact, a later analysis dropped roughly 600 nucleotide sequences that were highly shared and had low generation probability. A later analysis calculated a clonal expansion index for each public chain from normalized within-repertoire ranks of inferred template counts. Generation probabilities in a later analysis came from a VDJ recombination model fitted to out-of-frame rearrangements, and those results were checked against IGoR. In a later analysis, TCR-TCR, TCR-HLA and TCR-CMV co-occurrence was scored with hypergeometric tests, and a repertoire-size bias correction was applied to TCR pairs. False discovery rates were estimated in a later analysis by permuting HLA or CMV assignments 20 times. In a later analysis, co-occurring TCRs were grouped using DBSCAN, and TCRdist sequence similarity was added for clustering within HLA-allele-positive subsets. Co-occurrence clustering excluded repertoires with fewer than 30,000 or more than 120,000 public chains, plus five with anomalous nucleotide sharing. This immuneACCESS table, as held by TCRdb, lists in-frame sequences with V and J called but not all clones. Of the missing ones, under half trace to an unresolved V gene in checked studies; the others have no known cause. D and trimming come from the DNA, and the V and J calls and clone size come from that table. This sample gives about 140,000 clones in total; approximately 73% of them show up just once. The biggest ten clones account for 8% to 13% of the sample.

The sample belongs to a study of cytomegalovirus exposure and HLA in healthy donors (dated by TCRdb to about 2017). Study-wide context: According to an earlier analysis of several hundred of the donors, about 179 million T cells yielded roughly 100 million unique TCR beta sequences and 276 Gb of sequence data. Genome-wide SNP genotypes for about 55% of the roughly 670 donors were used in a later genetic analysis, which treated that subset as a discovery cohort. Every discovery cohort repertoire had been produced on one sequencing platform. The study profiled the T cell repertoires of about 640 subjects by immunosequencing and related them to cytomegalovirus serostatus. The later analysis used no new phenotypic data to find candidate immune exposures, relying instead on TCR beta sequences and their occurrence across donors. An early release covering roughly 600 HLA-typed donors comprised approximately 300 gigabases of sequencing data and tens of millions of unique TCR sequences. HLA typing included class I and class II loci at four-digit resolution. In an earlier analysis of a few hundred of the donors, high-throughput TCR beta sequencing was used to judge whether each TCR beta V gene segment behaved as functional or pseudogenic. Besides the first cohort of roughly 700 subjects, a separate validation cohort made up of 120 different subjects was used. Typing coverage varied by locus: about 629-630 donors for A, B, C, DRB1 and DQB1; roughly 510 for DQA1; more than 600 for DPA1; more than 450 for DPB1. Donor age, sex, ethnicity and CMV serostatus were collected together with the repertoire data. High-throughput TCR immunosequencing, statistical association of individual TCRs with disease status, and machine learning were combined to predict cytomegalovirus infection status. Across approximately 400 genotyped donors of the cohort, an average of approximately 240,000 unique TCR beta nucleotide sequences per donor were sequenced, and 15% to 20% of those sequences were non-productive. A handful of DR-DQ haplotypes were handled as single units for association and clustering because linkage in the cohort was strong. The study was designed to test whether signatures of past pathogen exposure could be identified by cataloging public T cell receptors. In a later analysis, previously published TCR beta repertoires from about 640 donors were re-analyzed and high-resolution HLA genotyping was added so that TCR occurrence patterns could be studied. Of the 300 to 500 genotyped donors, roughly 76% were placed in the genetic ancestry cluster associated with self-reported Caucasian donors. Study-wide conclusions, independent of this receptor: Because some donors lacked HLA typing at each locus, the association tests relied only on the typed subset. In a later analysis, several top co-occurrence clusters were reported to appear linked to parvovirus B19, influenza, CMV and Epstein-Barr virus. The only immune exposure information available for the cohort was CMV serostatus. Sequencing depth was assumed to be roughly uniform across donors in the presence/absence analyses, though that assumption may not hold. A further reported finding was that TCR beta sequences accurately predicted the HLA-A and HLA-B alleles for most subjects in the first cohort. In a later genetic analysis, fewer N-insertions in productive TCRs were reported among donors in an Asian-associated ancestry cluster than the approximately 670-donor mean. In this cohort, only TCR beta chains were sequenced, and detectable features were limited by the absence of alpha or paired-chain data. Most CMV-associated TCR beta chains appeared to be HLA-restricted in a later analysis, and the HLA associations seemed to be driven largely by CMV exposure. An earlier analysis of roughly 570 of the donors showed that most TCR beta V segments appeared in productive rearrangements either about 87% or about 30% of the time, which broadly matched IMGT annotations. In vitro tests confirmed that three of the cytomegalovirus-associated TCR beta chains recognize cytomegalovirus antigens. A group of highly shared sequence variants was considered likely to be a technical artifact of the sequencing pipeline. V-gene and J-gene trimming of TCR beta chains was associated with a missense DCLRE1C variant in a later genetic analysis, and the association was replicated in an independent cohort. According to a later analysis, TCR association rates differed among HLA loci, with DRB1 alleles showing the most associated TCRs and HLA-C alleles showing the fewest. The classifier was reported to diagnose cytomegalovirus status with high specificity and sensitivity in both the original and validation cohorts. Specific HLA alleles were associated with 15,000 to 20,000 TCR beta sequences at a false discovery rate of 0.05 in a later analysis. Because counts were too low, seventeen rarely observed V segments, including chromosome 9 orphons, were left out of the earlier analysis of 500 to 750 of the donors. Some IMGT-functional V segments, including TRBV6-2 and TRBV6-3, could not be told apart with the 87-base-pair reads, so those segments were excluded. Strong co-occurrence of HLA alleles, especially DR and DQ, made assigning TCR associations to individual alleles difficult. Compared with equally common non-associated chains, HLA-associated TCR beta chains in a later analysis were more clonally expanded and had lower generation probabilities. It was suggested by the authors that the approach could potentially be generalized to other disease states and immunological phenotypes. A total of fewer than 200 TCR beta chains were listed by the study as associated with cytomegalovirus. Correlated functional status among segregating V segments might reflect linkage disequilibrium, but an unknown experimental factor could not be ruled out. Most TCR sequences were seen in very few donors, while some public TCRs were found in many individuals.

The cohort was made up of approximately 700 healthy bone marrow donors. At the time of sampling, all cohort members were nominally healthy, though unrecorded immune exposures were likely present. The donor was CMV seropositive and belonged to the group of 250 to 300 seropositive cohort members. A peripheral blood sample was collected from each donor, and TCR beta sequencing was performed on peripheral blood mononuclear cells. The Qiagen DNeasy Blood Extraction Kit was used to extract genomic DNA from the blood cell samples. Sequenced material: PBMCs. This clonotype was sampled from a man aged 25 to 45 in good health and CMV-seropositive. The chain joins TRBV6-6 to TRBJ2-7; the D gene is perhaps TRBD1, from 5 matching bases. The CDR3 corresponds to CASSLILDSYEQYF. The DNA sequence is TGTGCCAGCAGTCTAATTCTAGACAGCTACGAGCAGTACTTC.